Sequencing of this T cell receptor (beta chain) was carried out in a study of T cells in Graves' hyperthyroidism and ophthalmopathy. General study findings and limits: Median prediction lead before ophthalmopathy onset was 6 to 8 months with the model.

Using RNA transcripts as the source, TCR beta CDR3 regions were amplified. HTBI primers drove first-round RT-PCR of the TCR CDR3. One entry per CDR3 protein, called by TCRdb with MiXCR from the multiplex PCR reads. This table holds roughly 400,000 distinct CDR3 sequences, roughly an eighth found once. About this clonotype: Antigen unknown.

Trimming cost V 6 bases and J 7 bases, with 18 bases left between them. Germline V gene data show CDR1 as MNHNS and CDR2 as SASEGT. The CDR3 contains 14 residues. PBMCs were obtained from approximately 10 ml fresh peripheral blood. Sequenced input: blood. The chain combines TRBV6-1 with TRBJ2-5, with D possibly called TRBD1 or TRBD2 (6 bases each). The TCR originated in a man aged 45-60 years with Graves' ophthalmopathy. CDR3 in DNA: TGTGCCAGCAGCCTACCGGGGGCGGGCGGGACCCAGTACTTC. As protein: CASSLPGAGGTQYF.